Listed below are T cell receptor beta chains from one sample, sequenced in a study of blood T cell repertoires in COVID-19. Method: immunoSEQ multiplex PCR; TCRdb's copy keeps in-frame clones and lacks some. The sample includes approximately 270,000 clones, 85% to 90% of them seen just once. The material sequenced was PBMCs or T cells enriched from blood (not recorded which). The receptors stem from a man aged 35 to 55 who had recovered from COVID-19. Each CDR3 is given with its conserved first and last residue. The D gene is left open where the match is weak. Clone size is shown for a subset of rows, as once, few, many or a class of expanded clone.

clone size: NA; V gene: TRBV19; D gene: NA; J gene: TRBJ1-3; CDR3 protein: CASSMFGDSGNTIYF; CDR3 DNA: TGTGCCAGTAGTATGTTCGGGGACTCTGGAAACACCATATATTTT
clone size: NA; V gene: TRBV6-2/TRBV6-3; D gene: NA; J gene: TRBJ1-1; CDR3 protein: CASSYQGSGSEAFF; CDR3 DNA: TGTGCCAGCAGTTACCAAGGGTCGGGGAGCGAAGCTTTCTTT
clone size: NA; V gene: TRBV6-1; D gene: TRBD1; J gene: TRBJ1-5; CDR3 protein: CASSDRQGREKQHF; CDR3 DNA: TGTGCCAGCAGTGATAGACAGGGGCGAGAGAAACAGCATTTT
clone size: NA; V gene: TRBV6-5; D gene: NA; J gene: TRBJ1-1; CDR3 protein: CASSRQGRSGPEAFF; CDR3 DNA: TGTGCCAGCTCGCGGCAGGGGCGGTCGGGACCTGAAGCTTTCTTT
clone size: NA; V gene: TRBV4-1; D gene: TRBD2; J gene: TRBJ2-2; CDR3 protein: CANTAGGWAGELFF; CDR3 DNA: TGCGCTAACACGGCGGGGGGATGGGCCGGGGAGCTGTTTTTT
clone size: NA; V gene: TRBV14; D gene: TRBD2; J gene: TRBJ2-1; CDR3 protein: CASSQELLAGGGEQFF; CDR3 DNA: TGTGCCAGCAGCCAAGAATTACTAGCGGGGGGTGGTGAGCAGTTCTTC
clone size: NA; V gene: TRBV28; D gene: NA; J gene: TRBJ1-2; CDR3 protein: CASSPGLVYGYTF; CDR3 DNA: TGTGCCAGCAGTCCAGGGTTGGTCTATGGCTACACCTTC
clone size: NA; V gene: TRBV6-5; D gene: NA; J gene: TRBJ2-6; CDR3 protein: CASSYGGAGANVLTF; CDR3 DNA: TGTGCCAGCAGTTACGGAGGTGCCGGGGCCAACGTCCTGACTTTC
clone size: NA; V gene: TRBV14; D gene: TRBD2; J gene: TRBJ2-1; CDR3 protein: CASSLLGLAGGAGEQFF; CDR3 DNA: TGTGCCAGCAGCCTTCTGGGACTAGCGGGAGGAGCCGGTGAGCAGTTCTTC
clone size: NA; V gene: TRBV9; D gene: TRBD1; J gene: TRBJ2-7; CDR3 protein: CASSAGTGVHEQYF; CDR3 DNA: TGTGCCAGCAGCGCCGGGACAGGGGTCCACGAGCAGTACTTC
clone size: medium-sized; V gene: TRBV6-5; D gene: NA; J gene: TRBJ1-2; CDR3 protein: CASSYSAGGDGYGYTF; CDR3 DNA: TGTGCCAGCAGTTACTCCGCGGGGGGCGATGGCTATGGCTACACCTTC
clone size: few; V gene: TRBV9; D gene: TRBD1; J gene: TRBJ1-2; CDR3 protein: CASSPDRGRGYTF; CDR3 DNA: TGTGCCAGCAGCCCCGACAGGGGGCGAGGCTACACCTTC
clone size: NA; V gene: TRBV27; D gene: NA; J gene: TRBJ2-2; CDR3 protein: CASSPIAGANTGELFF; CDR3 DNA: TGTGCCAGCAGTCCAATAGCAGGGGCGAACACCGGGGAGCTGTTTTTT
clone size: few; V gene: TRBV7-2; D gene: TRBD1; J gene: TRBJ1-6; CDR3 protein: CASSPGTGGSPLHF; CDR3 DNA: TGTGCCAGCAGCCCCGGGACAGGGGGTTCACCCCTCCACTTT
clone size: NA; V gene: TRBV6-5; D gene: TRBD1; J gene: TRBJ1-2; CDR3 protein: CASLRDRGFGYTF; CDR3 DNA: TGTGCCAGCCTCCGGGACAGGGGGTTCGGCTACACCTTC
clone size: NA; V gene: TRBV3-1/TRBV3-2; D gene: NA; J gene: TRBJ2-2; CDR3 protein: CASSQATGRSGELFF; CDR3 DNA: TGTGCCAGCAGCCAAGCGACAGGGAGGTCCGGGGAGCTGTTTTTT
clone size: NA; V gene: TRBV18; D gene: TRBD2; J gene: TRBJ2-1; CDR3 protein: CASSRLAGHSYNEQFF; CDR3 DNA: TGTGCCAGCTCGAGACTAGCGGGACACTCCTACAATGAGCAGTTCTTC
clone size: NA; V gene: TRBV19; D gene: NA; J gene: TRBJ1-2; CDR3 protein: CASSIVLGQQNYGYTF; CDR3 DNA: TGTGCCAGTAGTATAGTGTTAGGACAACAAAACTATGGCTACACCTTC
clone size: NA; V gene: TRBV28; D gene: NA; J gene: TRBJ2-1; CDR3 protein: CASTDPPQGNEQFF; CDR3 DNA: TGTGCCAGCACCGATCCTCCACAGGGAAATGAGCAGTTCTTC
clone size: many; V gene: TRBV7-2; D gene: NA; J gene: TRBJ2-1; CDR3 protein: CASSLDGSYNEQFF; CDR3 DNA: TGTGCCAGCAGCTTAGACGGGAGCTACAATGAGCAGTTCTTC
clone size: NA; V gene: TRBV5-4; D gene: TRBD1; J gene: TRBJ2-2; CDR3 protein: CASNVDRGNTGELFF; CDR3 DNA: TGTGCCAGCAACGTCGACAGGGGGAACACCGGGGAGCTGTTTTTT
clone size: NA; V gene: TRBV27; D gene: TRBD1; J gene: TRBJ1-2; CDR3 protein: CASSSRTGPVTF; CDR3 DNA: TGTGCCAGCAGTTCCCGGACAGGGCCAGTCACCTTC
clone size: NA; V gene: TRBV9; D gene: NA; J gene: TRBJ1-2; CDR3 protein: CASSPSRQHNYGYTF; CDR3 DNA: TGTGCCAGCAGCCCCTCGAGGCAGCATAACTATGGCTACACCTTC
clone size: NA; V gene: TRBV19; D gene: TRBD2; J gene: TRBJ2-3; CDR3 protein: CASTAWGLAGRDTQYF; CDR3 DNA: TGTGCCAGTACCGCGTGGGGACTAGCGGGAAGAGATACGCAGTATTTT
clone size: NA; V gene: TRBV3-1/TRBV3-2; D gene: NA; J gene: TRBJ1-1; CDR3 protein: CASSQDRRPGNTEAFF; CDR3 DNA: TGTGCCAGCAGCCAAGATAGGCGCCCGGGGAACACTGAAGCTTTCTTT
clone size: NA; V gene: TRBV3-1/TRBV3-2; D gene: TRBD1; J gene: TRBJ2-7; CDR3 protein: CASSAQGKYEQYF; CDR3 DNA: TGTGCCAGCAGCGCACAGGGGAAATACGAGCAGTACTTC
clone size: few; V gene: TRBV11-3; D gene: TRBD2; J gene: TRBJ2-7; CDR3 protein: CASSAGLAGGQDEQYF; CDR3 DNA: TGTGCCAGCAGCGCAGGACTAGCGGGGGGGCAGGACGAGCAGTACTTC
clone size: NA; V gene: TRBV5-6; D gene: TRBD1; J gene: TRBJ2-3; CDR3 protein: CASSFGTGWTDTQYF; CDR3 DNA: TGTGCCAGCAGCTTTGGGACAGGGTGGACAGATACGCAGTATTTT
clone size: NA; V gene: TRBV12-3/TRBV12-4; D gene: NA; J gene: TRBJ2-1; CDR3 protein: CASSHSRYNEQFF; CDR3 DNA: TGTGCCAGCAGCCACTCCCGGTACAATGAGCAGTTCTTC
clone size: once; V gene: TRBV7-9; D gene: NA; J gene: TRBJ1-1; CDR3 protein: CASSQYNTGNTEAFF; CDR3 DNA: TGTGCCAGCAGCCAGTATAACACAGGAAACACTGAAGCTTTCTTT
clone size: NA; V gene: TRBV27; D gene: NA; J gene: TRBJ1-1; CDR3 protein: CASSPTSGGYYSEAFF; CDR3 DNA: TGTGCCAGCAGTCCCACATCGGGGGGCTACTATTCTGAAGCTTTCTTT
clone size: NA; V gene: TRBV19; D gene: TRBD1; J gene: TRBJ2-1; CDR3 protein: CASSPTGTGVYNEQFF; CDR3 DNA: TGTGCCAGTAGTCCCACCGGGACAGGGGTTTACAATGAGCAGTTCTTC
clone size: few; V gene: TRBV9; D gene: NA; J gene: TRBJ2-7; CDR3 protein: CASSVGGGWSEQYF; CDR3 DNA: TGTGCCAGCAGCGTGGGAGGAGGGTGGAGCGAGCAGTACTTC